The rows below give T cell receptor beta chains drawn from one sample of a study of blood T cell repertoires in COVID-19. TCRdb's table, derived via immunoSEQ multiplex PCR, lists solely in-frame clones and lacks some. This table has some 47,000 clones, roughly 85% appearing once. Sequenced sample: peripheral blood. The origin of the receptors is a woman of 80 years or more with acute or convalescent COVID-19. Each CDR3 is given without its conserved first and last residue. A D gene is named only where the DNA matches it firmly.

d_call	v_call	j_call	cdr3_aa
-	TRBV10-3	TRBJ2-2	AMVSEAGELF
-	TRBV7-3	TRBJ2-1	ASSRGGAGSDNEQF
-	TRBV2	TRBJ1-6	ASSELSQGMSPLH
-	TRBV7-3	TRBJ1-1	ASSLGLANTEAF
TRBD1	TRBV11-2	TRBJ1-1	ASSAVYGQGFMNTEAF
-	TRBV7-9	TRBJ1-2	ASSLWGEAANYGYT
TRBD2	TRBV7-2	TRBJ2-1	ASSISGGVGEQF
TRBD2	TRBV6-6	TRBJ2-3	ASSPRPSGVGTDTQY
TRBD2	TRBV5-1	TRBJ2-3	ASSAGTRADTQY
TRBD2	TRBV7-2	TRBJ2-5	ASSLGGLGERETQY
-	TRBV5-8	TRBJ1-5	ASSLNQPQH
TRBD1	TRBV3-1/TRBV3-2	TRBJ2-1	ASSFRDRGSNEQF
-	TRBV6-5	TRBJ2-5	ASSRVATLQETQY
-	TRBV6-5	TRBJ2-7	ASATLRLREQY
-	TRBV29-1	TRBJ1-2	SVEARRQGYDGYT
TRBD1	TRBV5-6	TRBJ2-7	ASSMGQDYEQY
-	TRBV29-1	TRBJ1-2	SVTGTTNGYT
TRBD1	TRBV6-5	TRBJ1-2	ASSLDRHGYT
TRBD2	TRBV7-2	TRBJ2-1	ASSQQLAGGPDNEQF
TRBD2	TRBV5-4	TRBJ2-5	ASSLIAGEETQY
-	TRBV2	TRBJ1-2	ASNGGAGGYT
TRBD2	TRBV28	TRBJ2-1	ASIPYGLAGINEQF
TRBD1	TRBV5-1	TRBJ1-6	ASSLGQGGSPLH
TRBD1	TRBV6-5	TRBJ1-1	ASTRSRGDTEAF
TRBD2	TRBV5-1	TRBJ2-7	ASRSLAGGSYEQY
TRBD1	TRBV12-5	TRBJ1-3	ASGLGTGSGNTIY
TRBD1	TRBV5-6	TRBJ1-2	ASSSPKGQGAYGYT
-	TRBV3-1/TRBV3-2	TRBJ1-1	ASSPLQGTEAF
-	TRBV5-1	TRBJ1-3	ASSLGPEGGNTIY
TRBD2	TRBV27	TRBJ2-3	ASSLGLAGGTDTQY
TRBD1	TRBV5-1	TRBJ2-7	ASTPDRSSYEQY
TRBD1	TRBV12-3/TRBV12-4	TRBJ1-2	ASRNRGVNGYT
TRBD2	TRBV4-2	TRBJ2-1	ASSQDEGTRGYNEQF
TRBD1	TRBV29-1	TRBJ1-4	SVAGTDNEKLF
-	TRBV25-1	TRBJ1-2	ASSAGDTYGYT
-	TRBV4-1	TRBJ1-1	ASSQAVNTEAF
-	TRBV7-2	TRBJ1-4	ASSLVLGGQGEKLF
-	TRBV20-1	TRBJ2-1	SASGNQVSYNEQF
-	TRBV5-1	TRBJ2-5	ASSLDRTVDSQY
TRBD1	TRBV6-5	TRBJ1-5	ASSTIQGAEPQH
-	TRBV28	TRBJ1-4	ASSLSGIALGNEKLF
-	TRBV4-2	TRBJ1-4	ASSQEGIGGRESEKLF
TRBD1	TRBV5-1	TRBJ1-1	ASSVPQGARPEAF
TRBD1	TRBV27	TRBJ1-2	ASSFGQGAGGYT
-	TRBV5-1	TRBJ1-1	ASSSRGSSMNTEAF
-	TRBV7-9	TRBJ1-2	ASSLGHGRKAAGYT
TRBD1	TRBV6-5	TRBJ1-4	ASRRQGANEKLF
TRBD1	TRBV10-3	TRBJ1-1	AISDPGTGLGGAF
TRBD1	TRBV30	TRBJ2-1	AWSRDRGKGNEQF
TRBD2	TRBV3-1/TRBV3-2	TRBJ2-3	ASSHLTSGRLDTQY
-	TRBV6-1	TRBJ1-5	ASSEARDQPQH
-	TRBV5-1	TRBJ2-1	ASSLGGTSYNEQF
-	TRBV5-8	TRBJ1-2	ASSPRHTVPFYGYT
-	TRBV11-2	TRBJ1-1	ASSLARQVEAF
-	TRBV30	TRBJ1-2	AWSVSDRHYGYT